This record looks at one T cell receptor beta chain sequence and its context. In germline, CDR1 is SGHRS, CDR2 YFSETQ. This CDR3 is 13 amino acids long. V was clipped by 2 bases and J by 4 bases, with 7 bases between them. This entry is derived from a study of blood T cell repertoires in COVID-19. Across the whole study: Italy, Spain and the United States were the sources of the convalescent and acute COVID-19 samples. Sources were T cells, B-cell-depleted T cells, or PBMCs; the material itself was cDNA or gDNA.

How the authors handled the data: From reference gene primer amplification, estimates of nucleated cell counts were derived. Data came from immunoSEQ multiplex PCR; TCRdb stores just in-frame clones and leaves some out. The DNA gave D and trimming, while V, J and clone size come from that table. The sample records over 65,000 clones, around 90% being singletons. This sequence originates from a woman at least 80 years old with acute or convalescent COVID-19. J is TRBJ2-1 and V is TRBV5-1; a weak D match, TRBD2 (5 bases). Specimen: peripheral blood. CDR3 DNA sequence: TGCGCCAGCAGCTTACGAGGGTACAATGAGCAGTTCTTC. It translates to CASSLRGYNEQFF.